These 23 T cell receptor beta chains originate from one sample sequenced in a study of cytomegalovirus exposure and HLA in healthy donors. The study ran its PCR with 60 Vbeta and 13 Jbeta primers. The assay was immunoSEQ multiplex PCR, and TCRdb's table has in-frame clones only and misses some. This table holds 95,000 to 100,000 clones, under 80% found once. The sample taken for sequencing was PBMCs. Every receptor here comes from a man between 40 and 49 years old in good health and CMV-seronegative.

The chain carries TRBV11-1 and TRBJ2-2; D is possibly TRBD2 (6 bases). In germline, CDR1 is SGHAT, CDR2 FQDESV (reference sequence). This CDR3 spans 14 amino acids. Trimming pared 5 bases from V and 9 bases from J, leaving 16 bases between. The CDR3 DNA reads as TGTGCCAGCAGCCCGGGGGTTCGCGGGCGGGAGCTGTTTTTT. Its translation is CASSPGVRGRELFF.

The J gene is TRBJ2-1, the V gene TRBV2, with 9 bases that match TRBD2. After removal of 5 bases from V and 8 bases from J, the junction contained 7 bases not matched to a gene. CDR3 length equals 14 residues. The germline V gene has CDR1 SNHLY and CDR2 FYNNEI. CDR3 in amino acids: CASSPRGGGDEQFF. The CDR3 DNA follows: TGTGCCAGCAGTCCGCGGGGGGGCGGCGATGAGCAGTTCTTC.

The chain carries TRBV10-2 and TRBJ2-1, with TRBD2 matching over 16 bases. J lost 9 bases, V lost 3 bases, and 8 bases had no gene match. CDR1 is WSHSY, CDR2 SAAADI, per germline. The CDR3 is 17 residues long. The CDR3 DNA reads as TGCGCCAGCAGTGACCTCCCCGGGACTAGCGGGGGGGCTGAGCAGTTCTTC. Protein: CASSDLPGTSGGAEQFF.

This clone was recorded only once. V and J are TRBV7-9 and TRBJ1-6; D remains unclear. The CDR3 totals 12 residues. The V gene lost 5 bases and the J gene lost 5 bases, with 4 bases spanning the gap. CDR1 and CDR2 (germline): SEHNR, FQNEAQ (reference sequence). CDR3 coding DNA: TGTGCCAGCAGCCGAGATAATTCACCCCTCCACTTT. Translation gives CASSRDNSPLHF.

The chain recombines TRBV6-5 with TRBJ1-2; TRBD1 might be the D (5 bases). The CDR3 totals 13 residues. Trimming shortened V by 0 bases and J by 8 bases, and 10 bases separated the two germline ends. Germline values: CDR1 MNHEY, CDR2 SVGAGI. CDR3 sequence: CASSYSRGSGYTF. The CDR3 bases are TGTGCCAGCAGTTACTCGCGGGGGTCCGGCTACACCTTC.

The rearrangement uses TRBV7-2 and TRBJ1-3, with 8 bases that match TRBD1. The CDR3 loop spans 14 amino acids. Unmatched junction bases numbered 3, after V lost 8 bases and J lost 0 bases. The germline V gene encodes CDR1 SGHTA and CDR2 FQGNSA. CDR3 sequence (DNA): TGTGCCAGCGGCACAGGGGGCTCTGGAAACACCATATATTTT. This translates into CASGTGGSGNTIYF.

The chain is built from TRBV7-9 and TRBJ1-3; the D is unclear. Germline V gene lookup returns CDR1 SEHNR and CDR2 FQNEAQ (reference sequence). V was pared by 3 bases and J by 4 bases, with 4 bases between. The CDR3 totals 12 residues. In DNA, the CDR3 is TGTGCCAGCAGCTTCGAGGGAAACACCATATATTTT. The encoded protein is CASSFEGNTIYF.

The chain combines TRBV28 with TRBJ1-5, with TRBD1 as a possible D gene (6 bases). The length of the CDR3 is 15 residues. Germline CDR1 and CDR2: MDHEN and SYDVKM. Between the trimmed V and J ends, which lost 8 bases and 3 bases, there was a span of 17 bases. The CDR3, as DNA: TGTGCCAGCTTTCGGGGCAGGGGATTCAATCAGCCCCAGCATTTT. Translating gives CASFRGRGFNQPQHF.

The rearrangement joins TRBV7-8 to TRBJ2-5; 10 bases align to TRBD2. The germline V gene encodes CDR1 SGHVS and CDR2 FQNEAQ. After removal of 5 bases from V and 2 bases from J, the junction contained 5 bases not matched to a gene. The length of the CDR3 is 15 residues. The CDR3 spells CASSTSGGVQETQYF. CDR3 DNA sequence: TGTGCCAGCAGCACCAGCGGGGGGGTGCAAGAGACCCAGTACTTC.

As to this clone: The junction shows a germline mismatch at one end, possibly a read error. The chain has TRBV7-2 and TRBJ1-6; 8 positions agree with TRBD1. There are 17 residues in the CDR3. The germline gives CDR1 SGHTA, CDR2 FQGNSA. Written as DNA, the CDR3 is TGTGCCAGCAGCTTAGGGACAGGGAGGTCTAGTAATTCACCCCCCCACTTT. Protein: CASSLGTGRSSNSPPHF.

This clone was observed a single time. This sequence joins TRBV10-2 and TRBJ2-5, with TRBD2 matching 11 bases. This CDR3 contains 17 residues. The germline V gene encodes CDR1 WSHSY and CDR2 SAAADI. With 2 bases clipped from V and 6 bases from J, the junction kept 11 bases outside the gene matches. The CDR3 spells CASSELELAGEEKTQYF. The CDR3 DNA reads as TGCGCCAGCAGTGAGCTGGAACTAGCGGGGGAGGAGAAGACCCAGTACTTC.

Regarding this clone: The junction does not match germline at one end; this may be a read error. The chain couples TRBV7-9 to TRBJ2-7; weak D call: TRBD2 (5 bases). The length of the CDR3 is 15 residues. The germline V gene has CDR1 SEHNR and CDR2 FQNEAQ (reference sequence). CDR3 region: CSSSLGPGYRDEQYF. The DNA for the CDR3 is TGTTCCAGCAGCTTAGGTCCGGGATATAGGGACGAGCAGTACTTC.

This rearrangement joins TRBV14 to TRBJ1-2; 7 positions agree with TRBD1. The CDR3 contains 18 residues. V lost 8 bases to trimming and J lost 2 bases; unmatched junction nucleotides: 20. Germline CDR1 SGHDN, CDR2 FVKESK. Written as DNA, the CDR3 is TGTGCCAGCCTAACCCCCACAGGCCCCGGGACAGACAACTATGGCTACACCTTC. As protein: CASLTPTGPGTDNYGYTF.

Concerning this clone: The germline gene is not matched at one end of the junction; a read error may be the cause. J is TRBJ2-5 and V is TRBV7-9; D uncertain. Germline values: CDR1 SEHNR, CDR2 FQNEAQ (reference sequence). The CDR3 runs to 13 residues. Written as DNA, the CDR3 is TGTTCCAGCAGCCGAGGATTGAAAGAGACCCAGTACTTC. It translates to CSSSRGLKETQYF.

V usage is TRBV14 and J usage is TRBJ2-5; D call uncertain. This CDR3 has 13 residues. V shed 8 bases and J shed 0 bases, with 10 bases lying between them. Germline-derived CDR1 and CDR2 are SGHDN and FVKESK. DNA of the CDR3: TGTGCCAGCTCCCCCGTTAACCAAGAGACCCAGTACTTC. It translates to CASSPVNQETQYF.

The chain joins TRBV2 to TRBJ1-5, with 7 positions matching TRBD1. V lost 6 bases and J lost 1; bases outside the gene matches: 9. Germline CDR1 is SNHLY and CDR2 is FYNNEI. CDR3 length: 16 amino acids. The CDR3 reads CASRDHRGRSNQPQHF. The CDR3 DNA follows: TGTGCCAGCAGGGACCACAGGGGTAGGAGCAATCAGCCCCAGCATTTT.

This chain uses TRBV5-1 with TRBJ1-3; D is ambiguous. The V end lost 4 bases, the J end lost 4 bases, and 9 bases lay between the germline ends. Germline CDR1 is SGHRS and CDR2 is YFSETQ. The CDR3 loop spans 13 amino acids. The CDR3 protein is CASSSSLGNTIYF. The DNA for the CDR3 is TGCGCCAGCAGCAGTAGCCTGGGAAACACCATATATTTT.

This clone was counted a few times. V is TRBV1 and J is TRBJ2-1; whether TRBD2, the table's D call, matches the DNA was not checked. TRBV1 counts as a pseudogene. CDR3 length: 19 amino acids. The CDR3 is CTSSPSKGLAGGPYNEQFF. CDR3 coding DNA: TGCACCAGCAGCCCCTCTAAAGGACTAGCGGGGGGGCCATACAATGAGCAGTTCTTC.

The chain links TRBV29-1 to TRBJ1-1; D gene uncertain. Trimming stripped 7 bases from V and 1 base from J, with 7 bases between. The CDR3 runs to 11 residues. Germline CDR1 SQVTM, CDR2 ANQGSEA. The CDR3 region is CSEYKNTEAFF. DNA for the CDR3: TGCAGCGAATACAAGAACACTGAAGCTTTCTTT.

The V gene is TRBV7-2, the J gene TRBJ2-3, with TRBD2 matching over 7 bases. Unmatched junction bases numbered 4, after V lost 5 bases and J lost 5 bases. CDR3 size: 13 residues. Germline V gene data show CDR1 as SGHTA and CDR2 as FQGNSA. The CDR3 coding sequence is TGTGCCAGCAGCGGGGGGGTTCAAGATACGCAGTATTTT. Its translation: CASSGGVQDTQYF.

In this sample, this clone turned up once. This chain connects TRBV2 to TRBJ1-5, with D possibly TRBD1 on 5 matching bases. Germline V gene data show CDR1 as SNHLY and CDR2 as FYNNEI. V was clipped by 3 bases and J by 3 bases, with 9 bases between them. CDR3 length: 14 residues. CDR3 sequence reads: CASSDRQFNQPQHF. The CDR3 DNA sequence: TGTGCCAGCAGTGATCGACAGTTCAATCAGCCCCAGCATTTT.

This clone was seen just once. CDR3: CASSIGATGPTEAFF. The CDR3 nucleotides read TGTGCCAGTAGTATTGGCGCTACAGGGCCCACTGAAGCTTTCTTT. V and J are TRBV19 and TRBJ1-1; TRBD1 is a possible D gene (6 bases). Trimming removed 3 bases at V and 4 bases at J, with 15 bases between. Germline-derived CDR1 and CDR2 are LNHDA and SQIVND (reference sequence). The CDR3 consists of 15 residues.

This sequence joins TRBV15 and TRBJ1-1, with 7 bases identical to TRBD1. V lost 8 bases to trimming and J lost 4 bases; unmatched junction nucleotides: 7. CDR1 and CDR2 (germline): LNHNV, YYDKDF (reference sequence). The CDR3 loop spans 13 amino acids. The CDR3 nucleotides are TGTGCCACCCGTACAGGGGCTCGCACTGAAGCTTTCTTT. Its translation is CATRTGARTEAFF.